This TCR beta chain came from a study of T cell responses to AZD1222 COVID-19 vaccine. Study background: Whether given at about 4 or about 12 weeks, second doses were pooled. Study-level points and caveats: Repertoires in all cases were sampled only once the peak T cell response had passed.

Trimming at V came to 0 bases and at J to 4 bases, leaving 11 bases not matched to a gene. CDR1 SGDLS and CDR2 YYNGEE come from the germline V gene. CDR3 length: 18 residues. On this clone: Its antigen is unidentified.

Sequencing was performed with immunoSEQ multiplex PCR; in TCRdb, only in-frame clones are kept and a portion is missing. Altogether a few hundred thousand clones are present, approximately 93% being singletons, with the ten largest covering around 0.6%. The specimen comprised peripheral blood, sampled on day 0 of AZD1222 vaccination. The V call is TRBV9, the J call TRBJ2-1, with 9 bases identical to TRBD2. This TCR derives from an adult in good health. DNA for the CDR3: TGTGCCAGCAGCGTAGTGGCTAGCGGGGCTAAACTATACAATGAGCAGTTCTTC. Its translation is CASSVVASGAKLYNEQFF.